This record concerns one T cell receptor beta chain sequence. The antigen is not known. This specimen comes from a study of cytomegalovirus exposure and HLA in healthy donors. Study-level results: Association of a missense DCLRE1C variant with TCR beta V- and J-gene trimming was reported in a later analysis. The authors assumed roughly uniform sequencing depth across donors for presence/absence analyses. There were several of the most significant clusters that appeared linked to common viral pathogens in a later analysis.

CDR3 size: 15 residues. Germline values: CDR1 WNHNN, CDR2 SYGVQD (reference sequence). V trimming: 2 bases; J trimming: 7 bases; junction bases outside the gene matches: 7. The PCR made use of 60 Vbeta and 13 Jbeta primers. The data were produced by immunoSEQ multiplex PCR, yet TCRdb's version contains in-frame clones alone and is incomplete. The sample totals about 74,000 clones; its top ten clones hold 6% to 8%. Material for sequencing was PBMCs. The TCR was taken from a female donor in good health and CMV-seropositive. The chain has TRBV10-1 and TRBJ1-1, with 10 bases that match TRBD1. The CDR3 DNA is TGCGCCAGCAGTGAGGGGACAGGGGCCGCCCTTGAAGCTTTCTTT. This translates into CASSEGTGAALEAFF.